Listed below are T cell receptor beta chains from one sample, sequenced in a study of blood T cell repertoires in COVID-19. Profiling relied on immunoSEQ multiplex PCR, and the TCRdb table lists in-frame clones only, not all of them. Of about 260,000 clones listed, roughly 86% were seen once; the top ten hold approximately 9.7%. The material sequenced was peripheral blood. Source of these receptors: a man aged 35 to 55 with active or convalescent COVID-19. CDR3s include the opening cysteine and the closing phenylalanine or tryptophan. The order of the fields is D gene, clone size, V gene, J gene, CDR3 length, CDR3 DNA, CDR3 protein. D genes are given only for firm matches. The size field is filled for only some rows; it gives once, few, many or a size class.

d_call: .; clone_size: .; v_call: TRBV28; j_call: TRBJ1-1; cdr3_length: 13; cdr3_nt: TGTGCCACCGGCCGGGCGGGTCACACTGAAGCTTTCTTT; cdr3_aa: CATGRAGHTEAFF
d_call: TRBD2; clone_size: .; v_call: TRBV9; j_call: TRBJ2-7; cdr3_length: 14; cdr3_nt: TGTGCCAGCAGCGTAGGTGGGACTACTTACGAGCAGTACTTC; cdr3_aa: CASSVGGTTYEQYF
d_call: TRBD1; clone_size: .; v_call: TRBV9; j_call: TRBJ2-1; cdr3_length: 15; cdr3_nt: TGTGCCAGCAGCGTAGAGGGGACAGAAGTCGATGAGCAGTTCTTC; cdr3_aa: CASSVEGTEVDEQFF
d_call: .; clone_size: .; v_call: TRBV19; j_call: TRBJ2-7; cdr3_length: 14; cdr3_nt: TGTGCCAGTAGTATCGCCGGAGGGTCCTACGAGCAGTACTTC; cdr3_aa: CASSIAGGSYEQYF
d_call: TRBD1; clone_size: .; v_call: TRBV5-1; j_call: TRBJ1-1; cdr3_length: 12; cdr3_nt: TGCGCCAGCAGCCTAGGGACAGGTGGGGCTTTCTTT; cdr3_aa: CASSLGTGGAFF
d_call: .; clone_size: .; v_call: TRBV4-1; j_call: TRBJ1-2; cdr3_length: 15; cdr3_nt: TGCGCCAGCAGCCAAGATCGGGAGGGGTACTATGGCTACACCTTC; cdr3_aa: CASSQDREGYYGYTF
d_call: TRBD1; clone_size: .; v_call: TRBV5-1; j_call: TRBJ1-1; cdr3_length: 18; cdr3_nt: TGCGCCAGCAGCTTTTACGGGACAGCCTCCTTTAGGAACACTGAAGCTTTCTTT; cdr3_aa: CASSFYGTASFRNTEAFF
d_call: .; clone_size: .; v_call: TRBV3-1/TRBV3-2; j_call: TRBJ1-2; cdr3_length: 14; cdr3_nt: TGTGCCAGCAGCCCACAAGACAGGAGGTATGGCTACACCTTC; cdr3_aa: CASSPQDRRYGYTF
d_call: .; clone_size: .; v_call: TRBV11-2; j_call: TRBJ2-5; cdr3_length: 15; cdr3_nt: TGTGCCACCAGCTTAGATCGGAGGGCCATCGAGACCCAGTACTTC; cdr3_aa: CATSLDRRAIETQYF
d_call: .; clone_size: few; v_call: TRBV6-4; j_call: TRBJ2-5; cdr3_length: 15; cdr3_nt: TGTGCCAGCAGTGTAGGGAGGAGGGGGCCAGAGACCCAGTACTTC; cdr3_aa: CASSVGRRGPETQYF
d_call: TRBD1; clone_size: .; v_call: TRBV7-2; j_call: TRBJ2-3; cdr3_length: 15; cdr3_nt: TGTGCCAGCAGCTTAGGACAGGGGGGCGCAGATACGCAGTATTTT; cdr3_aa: CASSLGQGGADTQYF
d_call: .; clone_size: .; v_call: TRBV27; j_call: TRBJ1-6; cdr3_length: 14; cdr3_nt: TGTGCCAGCAGCAAACCACAGGGTCAATCACCCCTCCACTTT; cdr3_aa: CASSKPQGQSPLHF
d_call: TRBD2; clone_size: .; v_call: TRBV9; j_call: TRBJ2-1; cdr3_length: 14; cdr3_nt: TGTGCCAGCAGCCCACCGGGGGGTTACAATGAGCAGTTCTTC; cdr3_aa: CASSPPGGYNEQFF
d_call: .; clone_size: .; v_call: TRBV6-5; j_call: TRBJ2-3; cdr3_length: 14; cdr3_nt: TGTGCCACTGAGAGGGGGGGACTCGCAGATACGCAGTATTTT; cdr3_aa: CATERGGLADTQYF
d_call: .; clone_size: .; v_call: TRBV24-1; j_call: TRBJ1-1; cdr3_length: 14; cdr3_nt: TGTGCCACCAGTGGTTCGGGGGGGTTTACTGAAGCTTTCTTT; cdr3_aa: CATSGSGGFTEAFF
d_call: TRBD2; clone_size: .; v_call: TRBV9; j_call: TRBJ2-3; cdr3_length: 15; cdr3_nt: TGTGCCAGCAGCGTAAATAGCGGGGGGCTGGATACGCAGTATTTT; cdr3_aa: CASSVNSGGLDTQYF
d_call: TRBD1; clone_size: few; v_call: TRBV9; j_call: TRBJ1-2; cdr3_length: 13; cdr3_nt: TGTGCCAGCTCTGGGGGACAGGGCTATGGCTACACCTTC; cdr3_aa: CASSGGQGYGYTF
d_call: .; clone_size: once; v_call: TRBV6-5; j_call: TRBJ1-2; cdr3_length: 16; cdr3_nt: TGTGCCAGCAGTTACTCGGCCCCGGGAAGGACGACGGGCTACACCTTC; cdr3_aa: CASSYSAPGRTTGYTF
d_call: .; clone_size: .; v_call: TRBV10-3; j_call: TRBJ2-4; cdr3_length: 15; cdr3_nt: TGTGCCATCAGTAGCCAGGGTCTAGCCAAAAACATTCAGTACTTC; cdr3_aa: CAISSQGLAKNIQYF
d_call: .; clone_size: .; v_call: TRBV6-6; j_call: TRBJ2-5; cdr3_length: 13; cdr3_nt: TGTGCCAGCAGTTACTCGGCGGAAAAGACCCAGTACTTC; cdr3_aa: CASSYSAEKTQYF
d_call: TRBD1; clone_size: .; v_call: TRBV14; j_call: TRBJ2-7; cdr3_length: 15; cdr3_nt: TGTGCCAGCAGCCCTTGGACAGGGGGTGTCTACGAGCAGTACTTC; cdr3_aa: CASSPWTGGVYEQYF
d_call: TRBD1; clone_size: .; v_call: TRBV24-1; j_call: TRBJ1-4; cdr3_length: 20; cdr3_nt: TGTGCCACCAGTGATGATAAAAGGACAGGGTGGCGGGGAGCTAATGAAAAACTGTTTTTT; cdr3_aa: CATSDDKRTGWRGANEKLFF
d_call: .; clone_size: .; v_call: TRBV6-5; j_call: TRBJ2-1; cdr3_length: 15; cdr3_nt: TGTGCCAGCAGTTACTCTGGGAGCTCCTACAATGAGCAGTTCTTC; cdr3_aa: CASSYSGSSYNEQFF
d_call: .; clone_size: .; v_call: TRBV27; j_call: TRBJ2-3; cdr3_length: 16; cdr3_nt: TGTGCCAGCAGTTCCGGACTAATTCGGTCCACAGATACGCAGTATTTT; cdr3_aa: CASSSGLIRSTDTQYF
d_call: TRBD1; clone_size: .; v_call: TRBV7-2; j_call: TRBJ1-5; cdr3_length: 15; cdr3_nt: TGTGCCAGCAGCGATAGGGACAGGGGGAATCAGCCCCAGCATTTT; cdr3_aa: CASSDRDRGNQPQHF
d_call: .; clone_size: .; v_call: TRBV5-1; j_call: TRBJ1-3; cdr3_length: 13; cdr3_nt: TGCGCCAGCAGCTCTACCTCGGGAAACACCATATATTTT; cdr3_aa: CASSSTSGNTIYF
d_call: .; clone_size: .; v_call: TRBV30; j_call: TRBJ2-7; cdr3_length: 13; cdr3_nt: TGTGCCTCCACAGGGTTCGTGGAGACCGAGCAGTACTTC; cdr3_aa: CASTGFVETEQYF
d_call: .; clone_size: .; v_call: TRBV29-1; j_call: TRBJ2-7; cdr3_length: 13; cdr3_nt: TGCAGCGTGACCCAGGGTTCCCTCTACGAGCAGTACTTC; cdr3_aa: CSVTQGSLYEQYF
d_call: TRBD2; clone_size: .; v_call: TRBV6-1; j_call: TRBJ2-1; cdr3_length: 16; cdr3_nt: TGTGCCAGCAGTGATATAGGGACTAGCGGTCACGGTGAGCAGTTCTTC; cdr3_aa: CASSDIGTSGHGEQFF
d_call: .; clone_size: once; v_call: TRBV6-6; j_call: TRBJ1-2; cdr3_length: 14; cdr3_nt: TGTGCCAGCAGTTCCATAGGCACAGGGAATGGCTACACCTTC; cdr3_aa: CASSSIGTGNGYTF
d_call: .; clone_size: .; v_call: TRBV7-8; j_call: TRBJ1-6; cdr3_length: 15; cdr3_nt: TGTGCCAGCAGCTCGGACTCAGGGGCCGCCCGCGCCCTCCACTTT; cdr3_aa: CASSSDSGAARALHF
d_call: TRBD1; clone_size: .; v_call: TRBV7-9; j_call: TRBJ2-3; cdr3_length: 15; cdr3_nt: TGTGCCAGCAGCTTAGCGTCAGGGGGAACAGATACGCAGTATTTT; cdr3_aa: CASSLASGGTDTQYF
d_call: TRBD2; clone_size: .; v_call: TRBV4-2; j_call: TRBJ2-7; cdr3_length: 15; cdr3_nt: TGTGCCAGCAGCCAGAGCGGGGGGGCCGGGGACGAGCAGTACTTC; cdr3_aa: CASSQSGGAGDEQYF
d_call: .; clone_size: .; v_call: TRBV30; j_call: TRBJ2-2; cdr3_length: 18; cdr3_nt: TGTGCCTGGAGTGTATGGGGGGTGGGGGACAGACCCACCGGGGAGCTGTTTTTT; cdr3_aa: CAWSVWGVGDRPTGELFF
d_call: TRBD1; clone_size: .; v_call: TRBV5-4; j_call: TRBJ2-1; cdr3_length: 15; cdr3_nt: TGTGCCAGCAGCAAAACAGGGGGATTATACAATGAGCAGTTCTTC; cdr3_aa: CASSKTGGLYNEQFF
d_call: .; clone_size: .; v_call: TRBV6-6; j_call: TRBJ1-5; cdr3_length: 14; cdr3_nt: TGTGCCAGCAGTCGGGAGCGGGGCAATCAGCCCCAGCATTTT; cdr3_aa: CASSRERGNQPQHF
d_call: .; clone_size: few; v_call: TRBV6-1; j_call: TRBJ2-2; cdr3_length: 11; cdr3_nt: TGTGCCAGCAGTGAAGGTGACAGTTTGTTTTTT; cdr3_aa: CASSEGDSLFF
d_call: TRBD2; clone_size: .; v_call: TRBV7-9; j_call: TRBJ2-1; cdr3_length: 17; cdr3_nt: TGTGCCAGCAGCTTTGGACTAGCGGGGGTCTCCTACAATGAGCAGTTCTTC; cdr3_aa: CASSFGLAGVSYNEQFF
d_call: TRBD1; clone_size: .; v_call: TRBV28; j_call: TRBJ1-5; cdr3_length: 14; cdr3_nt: TGTGCCAGCAGTTCCGGGACAGGGTGGCAGCCCCAGCATTTT; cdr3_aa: CASSSGTGWQPQHF
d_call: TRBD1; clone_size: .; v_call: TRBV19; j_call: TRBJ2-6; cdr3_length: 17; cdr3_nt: TGTGCCAGTTTGCGGACAGGGGGAAATCCTGGGGCCAACGTCCTGACTTTC; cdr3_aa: CASLRTGGNPGANVLTF
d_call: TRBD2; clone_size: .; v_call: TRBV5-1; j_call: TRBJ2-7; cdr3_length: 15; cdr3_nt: TGCGCCAGCAGCTTTCTAGCGGGAGGTCCCCACGAGCAGTACTTC; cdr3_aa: CASSFLAGGPHEQYF
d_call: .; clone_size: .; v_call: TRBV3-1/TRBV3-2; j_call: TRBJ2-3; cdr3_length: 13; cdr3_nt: TGTGCCAGCAGCCAAGATTCAGCAGATACGCAGTATTTT; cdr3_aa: CASSQDSADTQYF
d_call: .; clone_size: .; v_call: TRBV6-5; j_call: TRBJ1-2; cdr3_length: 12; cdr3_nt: TGTGCCAGCAGTTTCCCGGGACAAAATTTAACCTTC; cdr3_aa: CASSFPGQNLTF
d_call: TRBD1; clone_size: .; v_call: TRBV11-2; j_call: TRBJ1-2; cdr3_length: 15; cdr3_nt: TGTGCCAGCAGCTTAAGAACAGGGGGTAACTATGGCTACACCTTC; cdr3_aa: CASSLRTGGNYGYTF
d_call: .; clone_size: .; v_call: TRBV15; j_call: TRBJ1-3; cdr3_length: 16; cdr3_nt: TGTGCCACCAGCAGAGGGCCGGGAGCGGCTGGAAACACCATATATTTT; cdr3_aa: CATSRGPGAAGNTIYF
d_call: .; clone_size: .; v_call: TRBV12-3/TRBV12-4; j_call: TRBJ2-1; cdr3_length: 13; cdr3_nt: TGTGCCAGTAGGGGTGCCCTCAGAAATGAGCAGTTCTTC; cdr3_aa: CASRGALRNEQFF
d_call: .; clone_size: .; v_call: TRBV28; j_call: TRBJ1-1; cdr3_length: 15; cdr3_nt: TGTGCCAGCATCCTTTCCCCTTTAGCGAACACTGAAGCTTTCTTT; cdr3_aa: CASILSPLANTEAFF
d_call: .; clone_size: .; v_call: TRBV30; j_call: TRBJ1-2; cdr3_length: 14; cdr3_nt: TGTGCCTGGAGTCTGTACACCCCCCCGATCGGCTACACCTTC; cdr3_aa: CAWSLYTPPIGYTF
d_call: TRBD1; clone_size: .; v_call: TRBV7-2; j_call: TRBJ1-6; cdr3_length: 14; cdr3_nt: TGTGCCAGCAGCTTGGGACAGGGTATTTCACCCCTCCACTTT; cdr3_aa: CASSLGQGISPLHF
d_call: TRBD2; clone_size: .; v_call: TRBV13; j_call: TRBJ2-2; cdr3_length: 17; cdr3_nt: TGTGCCAGCAGCCCCGTGGGACTAGCGGGCGAATCCGGGGAGCTGTTTTTT; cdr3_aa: CASSPVGLAGESGELFF
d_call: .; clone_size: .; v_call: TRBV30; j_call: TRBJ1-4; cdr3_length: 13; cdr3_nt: TGTGCCTGGAGTAGGGGGGGTAATGAAAAACTGTTTTTT; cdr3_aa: CAWSRGGNEKLFF
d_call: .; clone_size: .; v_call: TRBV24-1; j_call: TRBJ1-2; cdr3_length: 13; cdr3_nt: TGTGCCACCAGTGATTTTCCGGACTATGGCTACACCTTC; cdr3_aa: CATSDFPDYGYTF